This T cell receptor beta chain was identified in a study of cytomegalovirus exposure and HLA in healthy donors. Study-wide results and limits: The study put around 180 TCR beta chains on its list as cytomegalovirus-associated.

Some clones are missing from TCRdb's copy, which holds only in-frame ones; the method was immunoSEQ multiplex PCR. The repertoire holds 150,000 or so clones, just under 85% seen once, with approximately 2.4% in the top ten. This clone turned up a few times. What it binds is not known. This CDR3 spans 14 amino acids. V lost 5 bases to trimming and J lost 0 bases, with 7 bases between them. Germline V gene data show CDR1 as SEHNR and CDR2 as FQNEAQ (reference sequence). The rearrangement uses TRBV7-9 and TRBJ1-4; D is ambiguous. The sequenced sample was PBMCs. The TCR comes from a man aged 30 to 45 in good health and CMV-seropositive. The CDR3 nucleotides are TGTGCCAGCAGCGCTACCGCAACTAATGAAAAACTGTTTTTT. This codes for CASSATATNEKLFF. Looking up the rest from reference TRBV7-9 and TRBJ1-4 gives the full variable domain: DTGVSQNPRHKITKRGQNVTFRCDPISEHNRLYWYRQTLGQGPEFLTYFQNEAQLEKSRLLSDRFSAERPKGSFSTLEIQRTEQGDSAMYLCASSATATNEKLFFGSGTQLSVL.